The 16 T cell receptor beta chains reported below all come from one sample, sequenced in a study of blood T cells in healthy people across ages. Together with a sample-barcoded 5' primer, a J-beta primer mix was included in a second PCR lasting about 7 to 11 cycles. TCRdb processed the 5' RACE reads anew with MiXCR; each CDR3 protein has one entry. The data show around 1,100,000 distinct CDR3 sequences, around two fifths seen once. The sample was blood. These receptor sequences come from a young man in good health.

As to this clonotype: One end of the junction fails to match germline, which may point to a read error. The chain couples TRBV7-2 to TRBJ2-3; a possible D gene is TRBD2 (5 bases). The CDR3 is 14 amino acids. Germline loops: CDR1 SGHTA, CDR2 FQGNSA. The CDR3, as DNA: TGTGCCAGCAGCTTAGCTCCTAGCATAGATACGCAGTATTTT. It yields the protein CASSLAPSIDTQYF.

The table lists this clonotype with a few counts. This sequence joins TRBV20-1 and TRBJ1-2; TRBD1 is a possible D gene (5 bases). Germline CDR1 and CDR2: DFQATT and SNEGSKA (reference sequence). The CDR3 loop spans 12 amino acids. The ends were cut back, 6 bases at V and 6 bases at J, with 14 bases in the middle. DNA of the CDR3: TGCAGTGCAACCCGGGGCCTCGATGGCTACACCTTC. It specifies CSATRGLDGYTF.

The chain carries TRBV6-5 and TRBJ1-1, with 7 bases identical to TRBD1. This CDR3 has 15 residues. V lost 5 bases, J lost 3 bases, and 9 bases stayed unmatched. Germline V lookup: CDR1 MNHEY, CDR2 SVGAGI. The CDR3 bases are TGTGCCAGCAGTCACCCAACAGGGGAAGACACTGAAGCTTTCTTT. It specifies CASSHPTGEDTEAFF.

V usage is TRBV20-1 and J usage is TRBJ1-5; D possibly corresponds to TRBD1 (6 bases). Deletions cut 6 bases from V and 7 bases from J, with 16 bases between. Germline values: CDR1 DFQATT, CDR2 SNEGSKA (reference sequence). The CDR3 length is 13 residues. Written as DNA, the CDR3 is TGCAGTGCGAGGGGGGGGGAGAGCCAGCCCCAGCATTTT. It encodes CSARGGESQPQHF.

The chain uses TRBV30 and TRBJ2-1, with 10 positions matching TRBD2. V was pared by 0 bases and J by 1 base, with 0 bases of the junction left unmatched. The CDR3 consists of 15 residues. Germline V CDR1 and CDR2: GTSNPN, SVGIG (reference sequence). For the CDR3, the DNA is TGTGCCTGGAGTGTAGCGGGGGGGTCCTACAATGAGCAGTTCTTC. Translation gives CAWSVAGGSYNEQFF. The variable domain in full, with the rest retrieved from reference TRBV30 and TRBJ2-1, is SQTIHQWPATLVQPVGSPLSLECTVEGTSNPNLYWYRQAAGRGLQLLFYSVGIGQISSEVPQNLSASRPQDRQFILSSKKLLLSDSGFYLCAWSVAGGSYNEQFFGPGTRLTVL.

V gene TRBV7-6 combines with J gene TRBJ1-1; D not certain. V lost 1 base and J lost 4, with 13 bases in between. The CDR3 runs to 15 residues. The V gene's germline CDR1 is SGHVS and CDR2 FNYEAQ. CDR3 sequence: CASSLEATTATEAFF. CDR3 DNA: TGTGCCAGCAGCTTAGAGGCCACAACGGCCACTGAAGCTTTCTTT.

A few counts support this clonotype. The chain joins TRBV7-2 to TRBJ1-5; no clear D gene. The CDR3 is 14 amino acids. Germline CDR1 is SGHTA and CDR2 is FQGNSA. The V end was cut by 3 bases, the J end by 4 bases, with 10 bases between. The CDR3 here is CASSLRRENQPQHF. CDR3 sequence (DNA): TGTGCCAGCAGCTTGAGACGGGAGAATCAGCCCCAGCATTTT.

This clonotype occurred a few times. The rearrangement uses TRBV19 and TRBJ2-7; 8 bases align to TRBD2. This CDR3 is 16 amino acids long. J was trimmed by 7 bases and V by 7 bases; bases with no gene match: 18. Per the germline V gene, CDR1 is LNHDA and CDR2 is SQIVND (reference sequence). CDR3 protein: CASTPAGVTFYNEQYF. CDR3 sequence (DNA): TGTGCCAGTACCCCAGCGGGGGTAACCTTCTACAATGAGCAGTACTTC. Full variable domain (remainder filled in from reference TRBV19 and TRBJ2-7): DGGITQSPKYLFRKEGQNVTLSCEQNLNHDAMYWYRQDPGQGLRLIYYSQIVNDFQKGDIAEGYSVSREKKESFPLTVTSAQKNPTAFYLCASTPAGVTFYNEQYFGPGTRLTVT.

The V call is TRBV24-1, the J call TRBJ2-7, with D uncertain. Germline lookup yields CDR1 KGHDR and CDR2 SFDVKD. Trimming left V 5 bases short and J 3 bases short, with 13 bases between. CDR3 size: 14 residues. This chain's CDR3 is CATSGLPIGYEQYF. Written as DNA, the CDR3 is TGTGCCACCAGTGGGCTACCCATAGGCTACGAGCAGTACTTC.

V gene TRBV6-2 or TRBV6-3 combines with J gene TRBJ2-1; 8 bases map to TRBD2. The germline gives CDR1 MNHEY, CDR2 SVGEGT. V shed 7 bases and J 8 bases; nucleotides not matched to a gene: 10. The CDR3 extends over 14 amino acids. The CDR3 here is CASKKAGAVYEQFF. CDR3 sequence (DNA): TGTGCCAGCAAAAAAGCGGGGGCAGTCTATGAGCAGTTCTTC.

The chain couples TRBV25-1 to TRBJ2-1; 15 nucleotides align to TRBD2. The end of the DNA fits TRBJ2-7 better, so the J call may be wrong. Germline V CDR1 and CDR2: MGHDK, SYGVNS. The CDR3 has 15 residues. The CDR3 spells CASIGTSGGYNEQYF. For the CDR3, the DNA is TGTGCCAGCATCGGGACTAGCGGGGGGTACAATGAGCAGTACTTC.

The genes are TRBV7-2 and TRBJ2-3; unclear D gene. The germline V and J ends were trimmed by 5 bases and 2 bases, with 14 bases remaining between them. CDR1 SGHTA and CDR2 FQGNSA come from the germline V gene. The CDR3 is 15 amino acids. CDR3 amino acids: CASSLSRAFTDTQYF. The DNA of the CDR3 is TGTGCCAGCAGCCTGAGCCGAGCCTTCACAGATACGCAGTATTTT. The full variable domain, its missing parts supplied by reference TRBV7-2 and TRBJ2-3, is GAGVSQSPSNKVTEKGKDVELRCDPISGHTALYWYRQSLGQGLEFLIYFQGNSAPDKSGLPSDRFSAERTGGSVSTLTIQRTQQEDSAVYLCASSLSRAFTDTQYFGPGTRLTVL.

This chain joins TRBV29-1 and TRBJ2-1, with 8 bases that match TRBD1. Germline V gene sequence: CDR1 SQVTM, CDR2 ANQGSEA. The CDR3 sequence is 12 residues long. The V and J ends lost 7 bases and 10 bases, in that order; junction bases with no gene match: 9. Written as DNA, the CDR3 is TGCAGCGATGGGGACAGGCGTGTCGAGCAGTTCTTC. Translation: CSDGDRRVEQFF.

This clonotype was counted between two and nine times. This chain uses TRBV5-6 with TRBJ2-3; a possible D gene is TRBD2 (7 bases). V was trimmed by 3 bases and J by 5 bases, leaving 16 bases between them. Germline V CDR1 and CDR2: SGHDT, YYEEEE. This CDR3 spans 15 amino acids. CDR3 sequence reads: CASSSHPGGQDTQYF. CDR3 DNA: TGTGCCAGCAGCTCTCACCCCGGGGGGCAAGATACGCAGTATTTT. Full variable domain (missing parts from reference TRBV5-6 and TRBJ2-3): DAGVTQSPTHLIKTRGQQVTLRCSPKSGHDTVSWYQQALGQGPQFIFQYYEEEERQRGNFPDRFSGHQFPNYSSELNVNALLLGDSALYLCASSSHPGGQDTQYFGPGTRLTVL.

This chain uses TRBV10-3 with TRBJ2-3, with 9 bases aligning to TRBD1. CDR1 is ENHRY and CDR2 is SYGVKD in the germline V gene. This CDR3 is built from 15 residues. Trimming removed 4 bases from V and 2 bases from J; junction bases left unmatched: 4. The CDR3 DNA sequence: TGTGCCATCAGTGGGAACAGGGGGCTCACAGATACGCAGTATTTT. It codes for CAISGNRGLTDTQYF.

The chain carries TRBV29-1 and TRBJ2-1; tentatively, D is TRBD1 (6 bases). This CDR3 region has 15 residues. V lost 2 bases to trimming and J lost 3 bases, with 14 bases between them. From germline, CDR1 is SQVTM and CDR2 ANQGSEA. CDR3 nucleotide sequence: TGCAGCGTTGAAAGGGACAAACCCCTCTACAATGAGCAGTTCTTC. It translates to CSVERDKPLYNEQFF.